Listed below are T cell receptor beta chains from one sample, sequenced in a study of T cell repertoires in cytomegalovirus infection. MiXCR was run by TCRdb on the reads, yielding one entry per CDR3 protein. The sample consists of fewer than 950,000 distinct CDR3 sequences, approximately 30% of them appearing once. Antigens of these TCRs are unknown. The input for sequencing was cultured CD8+ T cells from PBMCs, taken from culture after CMV antigen stimulation. These receptor sequences come from a human donor in good health (CMV status not recorded). Some clones in this sample may be carry-over from other donors' samples. Each CDR3 is given with its conserved first and last residue. The order of the fields is CDR3 DNA, CDR3 protein, clone size, V gene, D gene, J gene. The D gene is left open where the match is weak. Clone size is shown for a subset of rows, as once, few, many or a class of expanded clone.

TGTGCCAGCAGTTTTAATGCCGGGGGGGGCGGAGATACGCAGTATTTT CASSFNAGGGGDTQYF few TRBV12-3/TRBV12-4 TRBD2 TRBJ2-3
TGTGCCAGCAGTTTGGGGCAGCCCTACTCTGGGGCCAACGTCCTGACTTTC CASSLGQPYSGANVLTF - TRBV27 - TRBJ2-6
TGTGCCAGCAGTGAAACAGCTTTCACTGAAGCTTTCTTT CASSETAFTEAFF once TRBV2 - TRBJ1-1
TGTGCCAGCACTCCGGGGGGGGTCTCGTACGAGCAGTACTTC CASTPGGVSYEQYF once TRBV7-6 TRBD2 TRBJ2-7
TGTGCCAGCAGCTTAGGCCTAGGGGCAACTAATGAAAAACTGTTTTTT CASSLGLGATNEKLFF - TRBV7-2 - TRBJ1-4
TGTGCCAGCAGCCCCTGGAGCGGGGGGGCCACCTACAATGAGCAGTTCTTC CASSPWSGGATYNEQFF - TRBV7-6 TRBD2 TRBJ2-1
TGTGCCAGCAGCTTAATCGACAGGGGGCAGTCTGAAGCTTTCTTT CASSLIDRGQSEAFF - TRBV7-6 TRBD1 TRBJ1-1
TGTGCCACCAGGGGCTCGAACACCGGGGAGCTGTTTTTT CATRGSNTGELFF - TRBV24-1 - TRBJ2-2
TGTGCCAGCAGCTTAGTTCTCGGGGGGGCCTCCAATGAGCAGTTCTTC CASSLVLGGASNEQFF many TRBV7-2 TRBD2 TRBJ2-1
TGTGCCAGCAGTTATATGCCTTACAATGAGCAGTTCTTC CASSYMPYNEQFF few TRBV6-6 - TRBJ2-1
TGTGCCAGCAGAAGGGGGCAAACTGAAGCTTTCTTT CASRRGQTEAFF - TRBV27 TRBD1 TRBJ1-1
TGTGCCAGCAGTCCCGGGACAGGGGTAGGACAGCCCCAGCATTTT CASSPGTGVGQPQHF - TRBV27 TRBD1 TRBJ1-5
TGCGCCAGCAGCCAAGATGGGCTCTCCCGTGAAGAGACCCAGTACTTC CASSQDGLSREETQYF many TRBV4-3 - TRBJ2-5
TGTGCCAGTAGTGTCCCCGGGGCCGGGGAGCTGTTTTTT CASSVPGAGELFF few TRBV19 - TRBJ2-2
TGTGCCAGCAGTGAGGAACTAGATCTCCAAGAGACCCAGTACTTC CASSEELDLQETQYF few TRBV2 - TRBJ2-5
TGCAGTGCGAGCACAGGATTCTCCTACGAGCAGTACTTC CSASTGFSYEQYF - TRBV20-1 - TRBJ2-7
TGTGCCAGCAGCTTAGTGGCAGGGGGAGCCGGTGAAGCTTTCTTT CASSLVAGGAGEAFF - TRBV11-1 TRBD1 TRBJ1-1
TGTGCCAGCAGCGTAGCTAAGGACAGTATGAACACTGAAGCTTTCTTT CASSVAKDSMNTEAFF few TRBV9 - TRBJ1-1
TGCGCCAGCAGCTGGGCCTCAGGGGTCACAGATACGCAGTATTTT CASSWASGVTDTQYF - TRBV5-1 - TRBJ2-3
TGCAGTGCCCCGCCGGGTCTAGCGGGGGGTAATGAGCAGTTCTTC CSAPPGLAGGNEQFF - TRBV20-1 TRBD2 TRBJ2-1
TGCAGTGCTAGAGTGGATCCCGGGACTAGCGGGGGGGAAGAGCAGTTCTTC CSARVDPGTSGGEEQFF few TRBV20-1 TRBD2 TRBJ2-1
TGCGCCAGCAGCCATTACAGGGGCACCGGGGAGCTGTTTTTT CASSHYRGTGELFF - TRBV4-3 TRBD1 TRBJ2-2
TGTGCCAGCAGCCCAGGGTATAGCAATTCACCCCTCCACTTT CASSPGYSNSPLHF - TRBV12-3/TRBV12-4 - TRBJ1-6
TGTGCCAGTAGAGGAGCGCGGGAGACCCAGTACTTC CASRGARETQYF few TRBV19 - TRBJ2-5
TGTGCCAGCAGCTTAGCGGGGCAAGCTAGCAATCAGCCCCAGCATTTT CASSLAGQASNQPQHF many TRBV7-2 - TRBJ1-5
TGTGCCAGCAGTTACTATACTGGGGGGCAGGGCACAGATACGCAGTATTTT CASSYYTGGQGTDTQYF - TRBV6-5 - TRBJ2-3
TGTGCCAGCAGTGATCCCATAGGGGGCAACTACAATGAGCAGTTCTTC CASSDPIGGNYNEQFF few TRBV25-1 TRBD1 TRBJ2-1
TGTGCCAGCAGTGTTGGACACCTTTATAATTCACCCCTCCACTTT CASSVGHLYNSPLHF - TRBV28 - TRBJ1-6
TGCGCCAGCAGCCCAAGACTAGCGGGGGCCTTGGCGGAGACCCAGTACTTC CASSPRLAGALAETQYF - TRBV5-1 TRBD2 TRBJ2-5
TGTGCCAGCAGTTCCCGACTAGCCAGGAATGAGCAGTTCTTC CASSSRLARNEQFF - TRBV6-2/TRBV6-3 TRBD2 TRBJ2-1
TGTGCCAGCAGTTACTCGTGGGATGAGCAGTTCTTC CASSYSWDEQFF - TRBV6-8 - TRBJ2-1
TGCAGTGCTAGAGTTCAGGGGGAAGAAGCCAAAAACATTCAGTACTTC CSARVQGEEAKNIQYF - TRBV20-1 TRBD1 TRBJ2-4
TGTGCCAGCAGCTTAGCGTACAGCCCCTACTATGGCTACACCTTC CASSLAYSPYYGYTF - TRBV11-2 - TRBJ1-2
TGCGCCAGCAGCCAAGAGGGACAGGGGGCGCCGGGCTATGGCTACACCTTC CASSQEGQGAPGYGYTF - TRBV4-1 TRBD1 TRBJ1-2
TGTGCTAGTGGCGATCCCCCCAGTCAGCCCCAGCATTTT CASGDPPSQPQHF once TRBV12-5 - TRBJ1-5
TGTGCCAGTACCTCGCAGGGGGCTAGATCTGAAGCTTTCTTT CASTSQGARSEAFF few TRBV19 TRBD1 TRBJ1-1
TGTGCCAGCAGCCCTACGGACAGCTCCCACCTTAACATTCAGTACTTC CASSPTDSSHLNIQYF few TRBV7-8 - TRBJ2-4
TGTGCCAGCAGTGGGACCGGGGACGGAGCCTTGTACGAGCAGTACTTC CASSGTGDGALYEQYF - TRBV27 - TRBJ2-7
TGCAGCGCAGCCGGGACAGAACCTAGTGGCTACACCTTC CSAAGTEPSGYTF - TRBV29-1 TRBD1 TRBJ1-2
TGCAGTGCTAGAGATAGGACAGGGAGAGATGGCTACACCTTC CSARDRTGRDGYTF - TRBV20-1 TRBD1 TRBJ1-2
TGTGCCAGCAGCCAAGATACTAGCTTTGGGTTTGAGCAGTTCTTC CASSQDTSFGFEQFF few TRBV4-2 - TRBJ2-1
TGTGCCAGCAGCGACAGGGGGGAGTATGGCACTGAAGCTTTCTTT CASSDRGEYGTEAFF - TRBV7-6 TRBD1 TRBJ1-1
TGTGCCAGCCGGACTACGAGCTCCTACAATGAGCAGTTCTTC CASRTTSSYNEQFF - TRBV27 - TRBJ2-1
TGTGCCAGCATGGAGACGAGTATGAACACTGAAGCTTTCTTT CASMETSMNTEAFF - TRBV7-9 - TRBJ1-1